This T cell receptor (beta chain) was sequenced for a study of blood T cell repertoires in COVID-19. About the study: The United States, Italy and Spain supplied acute and convalescent COVID-19 samples. T cells, B-cell-depleted T cells, or PBMCs supplied cDNA or gDNA.

This CDR3 region has 16 residues. Germline V gene sequence: CDR1 KGHSH, CDR2 LQKENI. V was clipped by 4 bases and J by 5 bases, with 20 bases between them. Per the study methods: Researchers report that nucleated cell counts were estimated from reference gene primer amplification. TCRdb's copy holds only in-frame clones and misses some; the assay was immunoSEQ multiplex PCR. V, J and clone size were drawn from that table, and D and trimming were deduced from the DNA. Here the sample spans about 98,000 clones, approximately 86% being singletons. This TCR came from an older man with active or convalescent COVID-19. What was sequenced was peripheral blood. The chain joins TRBV18 to TRBJ2-5, with D perhaps matching TRBD1 (6 bases). CDR3 bases: TGTGCCAGCTCACGGACAGTGGGAGTGGTATGGGAGACCCAGTACTTC. It is translated as CASSRTVGVVWETQYF.